Following are 23 T cell receptor beta chains from one sample sequenced in a study of T cell responses to AZD1222 COVID-19 vaccine. The data were produced by immunoSEQ multiplex PCR, yet TCRdb's version contains in-frame clones alone and is incomplete. The repertoire has under 70,000 clones, about 90% of them found once; the top ten carry about 14%. Sequenced here: peripheral blood, sampled 28 days after the second AZD1222 dose. The source is an adult who received the AZD1222 COVID-19 vaccine.

This clone was observed a few times. The chain couples TRBV19 to TRBJ1-4, with D perhaps TRBD1 (6 bases). Germline CDR1 reads LNHDA; CDR2 reads SQIVND (reference sequence). Trimming shortened V by 8 bases and J by 2 bases, and 12 bases separated the two germline ends. CDR3 length: 14 amino acids. The CDR3 reads CASGGAATNEKLFF. DNA of the CDR3: TGTGCCAGTGGGGGGGCGGCGACTAATGAAAAACTGTTTTTT.

This clone has a handful of counts. The V gene is TRBV7-3, the J gene TRBJ1-1; D is possibly TRBD1 (6 bases). In germline, CDR1 is SGHTA, CDR2 FQGTGA. V dropped 5 bases and J dropped 8 bases, with 12 bases sitting between them. CDR3 length equals 12 residues. The CDR3 DNA reads TGTGCCAGCAGCGGAAGGGACAAAGAAGCTTTCTTT. This translates into CASSGRDKEAFF.

The chain couples TRBV18 to TRBJ1-6; D gene ambiguous. The CDR3 spans 13 residues. Trimming removed 8 bases from V and 10 bases from J, with 15 bases in between. Germline assignment: CDR1 KGHSH and CDR2 LQKENI. In nucleotides, the CDR3 is TGTGCCAGCAATCAACGGCGGGAGTCACCCCTCCACTTT. It specifies CASNQRRESPLHF.

This sequence joins TRBV2 and TRBJ1-4; the D gene is possibly TRBD1 (5 bases). The CDR3 extends over 13 amino acids. V shed 6 bases and J shed 10 bases, with 15 bases lying between them. Per the germline V gene, CDR1 is SNHLY and CDR2 is FYNNEI. Here the CDR3 reads CASRGTGNGKLFF. As DNA, the CDR3 is TGTGCCAGCAGGGGGACGGGAAACGGAAAACTGTTTTTT.

The chain uses TRBV7-9 and TRBJ2-7, with 9 positions matching TRBD1. This CDR3 is 14 amino acids long. The J segment lost 5 bases and the V segment lost 3 bases, leaving 5 bases of the junction unmatched. The germline V gene encodes CDR1 SEHNR and CDR2 FQNEAQ (reference sequence). CDR3 nucleotides: TGTGCCAGCAGCTTTGGGACAGGGAGGGACGAGCAGTACTTC. Translating gives CASSFGTGRDEQYF. The whole variable domain, remainder taken from reference TRBV7-9 and TRBJ2-7, is DTGVSQNPRHKITKRGQNVTFRCDPISEHNRLYWYRQTLGQGPEFLTYFQNEAQLEKSRLLSDRFSAERPKGSFSTLEIQRTEQGDSAMYLCASSFGTGRDEQYFGPGTRLTVT.

The chain links TRBV19 to TRBJ1-5, with D possibly TRBD1 on 6 matching bases. The germline gives CDR1 LNHDA, CDR2 SQIVND (reference sequence). The CDR3 is 13 amino acids. With 7 bases removed from V and 6 bases from J, the gap between germline ends came to 13 bases. CDR3 loop: CASKTGIGQPQHF. The CDR3 region has the DNA TGTGCCAGTAAAACAGGGATAGGTCAGCCCCAGCATTTT.

CDR3 sequence (DNA): TGCAGCGTTGAAGGGTTGAGGGGCGGAATGAACACTGAAGCTTTCTTT. Translating gives CSVEGLRGGMNTEAFF. V is TRBV29-1 and J is TRBJ1-1; a possible D gene is TRBD1 (5 bases). The germline V gene has CDR1 SQVTM and CDR2 ANQGSEA. V dropped 1 base and J dropped 0 bases, with 15 bases sitting between them. CDR3 length: 16 residues.

The V call is TRBV11-3, the J call TRBJ2-7; D is perhaps TRBD1 (6 bases). The V gene's germline CDR1 is SGHNT and CDR2 YENEEA. The ends were cut back, 2 bases at V and 3 bases at J, with 11 bases in the middle. The CDR3 runs 14 residues. CDR3 in DNA: TGTGCCAGCAGCTTAACATCAGGGGACTACGAGCAGTACTTC. Translation gives CASSLTSGDYEQYF.

The rearrangement uses TRBV5-4 and TRBJ1-1; 8 positions agree with TRBD1. Unmatched junction bases numbered 3, after V lost 0 bases and J lost 2 bases. The CDR3 extends over 15 amino acids. The germline V gene encodes CDR1 SGHNT and CDR2 YYREEE (reference sequence). CDR3 loop: CASSLGTGPNTEAFF. Written as DNA, the CDR3 is TGTGCCAGCAGCTTGGGGACAGGGCCTAACACTGAAGCTTTCTTT.

V gene TRBV30 combines with J gene TRBJ1-2; D may be TRBD1 (5 bases). Germline assignment: CDR1 GTSNPN and CDR2 SVGIG (reference sequence). The V and J ends lost 4 bases and 2 bases respectively, with 11 bases between them. CDR3 length equals 13 residues. CDR3: CAWTGDLNYGYTF. The CDR3 nucleotides are TGTGCCTGGACGGGGGACCTCAACTATGGCTACACCTTC.

CDR3 in amino acids: CASSLKGVVSGNTIYF. DNA for the CDR3: TGTGCCAGCAGCTTAAAAGGCGTGGTCTCTGGAAACACCATATATTTT. V gene TRBV13 combines with J gene TRBJ1-3, with no clear D. The CDR3 extends over 16 amino acids. The ends were cut back, 2 bases at V and 0 bases at J, with 11 bases in the middle. The germline gives CDR1 PRHDT, CDR2 FYEKMQ (reference sequence).

V and J are TRBV6-5 and TRBJ1-1; D is unclear. This CDR3 is 13 amino acids long. The germline CDR1 and CDR2 sequences are MNHEY and SVGAGI. Trimming left V 7 bases short and J 5 bases short, with 14 bases between. CDR3 bases: TGTGCCAGCACTCCAACAGCGGATACTGAAGCTTTCTTT. Translated: CASTPTADTEAFF.

This chain links TRBV6-1 with TRBJ1-2; no clear D. Looked up from germline, CDR1 is MNHNS and CDR2 is SASEGT. Trimming left V 1 base short and J 8 bases short, with 11 bases between. The CDR3 is 13 residues long. The CDR3 region has the DNA TGTGCCAGCAGTGAAGGGGCGGTTCGGGGCTACACCTTC. It is translated as CASSEGAVRGYTF.

The gene calls are TRBV14 and TRBJ2-1; the D is unclear. Germline lookup yields CDR1 SGHDN and CDR2 FVKESK. The CDR3 sequence is 17 residues long. Trimming took 1 base from V and 7 from J, leaving 20 bases between them. The CDR3 is CASSQAGRNLYNNEQFF. For the CDR3, the DNA is TGTGCCAGCAGCCAAGCGGGCAGGAACCTATATAATAATGAGCAGTTCTTC.

The chain couples TRBV10-3 to TRBJ1-1; TRBD1 matches at 8 bases. The CDR3 is made up of 15 amino acids. V was clipped by 6 bases and J by 1 base; unmatched bases: 7. The germline gives CDR1 ENHRY, CDR2 SYGVKD. CDR3 residues: CAIRDRDSPNTEAFF. CDR3 coding DNA: TGTGCCATCAGGGACAGGGATTCCCCGAACACTGAAGCTTTCTTT.

The genes are TRBV7-8 and TRBJ1-5, with unresolved D. CDR1 is SGHVS, CDR2 FQNEAQ, per germline. The V and J ends lost 4 bases and 7 bases respectively, with 14 bases between them. The CDR3 length is 14 residues. In DNA form, the CDR3 reads TGTGCCAGCAGCTCGGGGAGGGCCGTCCAGCCCCAGCATTTT. Amino acids: CASSSGRAVQPQHF.

This clone appeared a few times. This chain links TRBV20-1 with TRBJ1-5; D is ambiguous. The CDR3 sequence is 13 residues long. V gave up 3 bases and J gave up 9 bases, with 15 bases separating them. Germline CDR1 reads DFQATT; CDR2 reads SNEGSKA (reference sequence). The CDR3 sequence is CSASVAVERPQHF. Here the CDR3 DNA reads TGCAGTGCTAGTGTAGCAGTGGAGAGGCCCCAGCATTTT.

The V gene is TRBV11-3, the J gene TRBJ2-3; D unresolved. Trimming took 3 bases from V and 5 from J, leaving 15 bases between them. Looked up from germline, CDR1 is SGHNT and CDR2 is YENEEA. This CDR3 has 15 amino acids. In DNA form, the CDR3 reads TGTGCCAGCAGCTTGGGCGGACCCACTGGAGATACGCAGTATTTT. Protein product: CASSLGGPTGDTQYF.

The rearrangement links TRBV12-5 to TRBJ2-1; 8 bases fit TRBD1. J gave up 5 bases and V 5 bases, and 8 bases lay outside the gene matches. CDR1 LGHNT and CDR2 FRNRAP come from the germline V gene. The CDR3 has 15 amino acids. CDR3 coding DNA: TGTGCTAGTGGTGCTGGACAGGGTCGAAACAATGAGCAGTTCTTC. As protein: CASGAGQGRNNEQFF.

This rearrangement joins TRBV5-1 to TRBJ2-5; a weak D match, TRBD2 (6 bases). Trimming stripped 9 bases from V and 3 bases from J, with 15 bases between. Germline CDR1 and CDR2: SGHRS and YFSETQ. The length of the CDR3 is 13 residues. CDR3 nucleotide sequence: TGCGCCACCAAGAAGTCGGGGGAAGAGACCCAGTACTTC. Encoded protein: CATKKSGEETQYF. The full variable domain, completed using reference TRBV5-1 and TRBJ2-5, is KAGVTQTPRYLIKTRGQQVTLSCSPISGHRSVSWYQQTPGQGLQFLFEYFSETQRNKGNFPGRFSGRQFSNSRSEMNVSTLELGDSALYLCATKKSGEETQYFGPGTRLLVL.

The chain uses TRBV20-1 and TRBJ2-1; D not certain. Trimming stripped 6 bases from V and 11 bases from J, with 11 bases between. Per germline, CDR1 DFQATT and CDR2 SNEGSKA (reference sequence). CDR3 length: 10 amino acids. The CDR3 sequence is CSASSIQQFF. The CDR3, as DNA: TGCAGTGCCTCCTCGATACAGCAGTTCTTC.

The chain couples TRBV28 to TRBJ2-7; 9 nucleotides match TRBD1. Trimming took 3 bases from V and 0 from J; bases not matched to a gene: 6. Germline V gives CDR1 MDHEN, CDR2 SYDVKM. There are 16 residues in the CDR3. In DNA form, the CDR3 reads TGTGCCAGCAGTTTTCTTGGACAGGGGCTCTCCTACGAGCAGTACTTC. Protein: CASSFLGQGLSYEQYF.

The chain is built from TRBV4-3 and TRBJ2-1; D is uncertain. Trimming shortened V by 4 bases and J by 2 bases, and 12 bases separated the two germline ends. In germline, CDR1 is LGHNA, CDR2 YSLEER. CDR3 length: 15 residues. CDR3 protein: CASSRALAPYNEQFF. CDR3 in DNA: TGCGCCAGCAGCCGAGCCTTAGCACCCTACAATGAGCAGTTCTTC.